Presented here are 10 T cell receptor beta chains from one specimen sequenced in a study of T cells after yellow fever vaccination (dated by TCRdb to 2018 to 2020). Library construction relied on 5' RACE. Sequencing used an Illumina NovaSeq 6000. The public reads were reanalyzed by TCRdb: fastp trimming at Q25, MiXCR alignment, in-frame beta chains only. Rows with a matching CDR3 protein are joined into one entry that keeps the most common DNA and genes. Present in this sample are 250,000 to 350,000 distinct CDR3 sequences, 3.5% to 4.5% of which were seen just once. 19% of the sample lies in the top ten. The meaning of the sample's treatment or condition label: live attenuated yellow fever vaccine strain. The sequencing used PBMCs, collected 15 days after the yellow fever booster vaccination. The source of these receptors is a man between 18 and 29 years old who received the YFV17D yellow fever vaccine.

This clonotype has at least ten counts. The chain recombines TRBV6-6 with TRBJ2-7; TRBD1 matches at 10 bases. Germline trimming cut 4 bases from V and 4 bases from J; bases unmatched to any gene: 4. CDR3 size: 14 residues. Germline loops: CDR1 MNHNY, CDR2 SVGAGI (reference sequence). This CDR3 reads CASSSPGQGYEQYV. DNA for the CDR3: TGTGCCAGCAGTTCACCGGGACAGGGGTACGAGCAGTACGTC.

The chain is built from TRBV5-5 and TRBJ1-5; 7 positions agree with TRBD1. Germline assignment: CDR1 SGHKS and CDR2 YYEKEE (reference sequence). J lost 9 bases, V lost 5 bases, and 11 bases had no gene match. This CDR3 has 14 residues. CDR3 in amino acids: CASSLMDRSPPQHF. CDR3 sequence (DNA): TGTGCCAGCAGTTTGATGGACAGGTCGCCGCCCCAGCATTTT. Supplemented by reference TRBV5-5 and TRBJ1-5, the full variable domain reads DAGVTQSPTHLIKTRGQQVTLRCSPISGHKSVSWYQQVLGQGPQFIFQYYEKEERGRGNFPDRFSARQFPNYSSELNVNALLLGDSALYLCASSLMDRSPPQHFGDGTRLSIL.

This clonotype was seen ten or more times. Lacking the conserved final phenylalanine or tryptophan, this CDR3 likely reflects a read error. This chain connects TRBV11-2 to TRBJ1-1; D gene ambiguous. The V and J ends lost 0 bases and 1 base respectively, with 12 bases between them. From germline, CDR1 is SGHAT and CDR2 FQNNGV. The CDR3 has 16 residues. CDR3 coding DNA: TGTGCCAGCAGCTTAGAGTGGAGGCAGAGGAACACTGAAGCTTTCCTT. Translation: CASSLEWRQRNTEAFL.

V and J are TRBV7-2 and TRBJ2-5, with 10 bases that match TRBD1. The germline CDR1 and CDR2 sequences are SGHTA and FQGNSA. This CDR3 contains 16 residues. Unmatched junction bases numbered 7, after V lost 6 bases and J lost 0 bases. DNA for the CDR3: TGTGCCAGCAGATCAGGACAGGGGGAATACCAAGAGACCCAGTACTTC. Its translation: CASRSGQGEYQETQYF.

This clonotype showed up many times. The chain uses TRBV5-1 and TRBJ2-1; TRBD2 matches at 7 bases. Germline lookup yields CDR1 SGHRS and CDR2 YFSETQ. The CDR3 covers 14 residues. Trimming at V came to 4 bases and at J to 7 bases, leaving 8 bases not matched to a gene. The CDR3 loop reads CASSDPGGGNEQFF. CDR3 sequence (DNA): TGCGCCAGCAGCGACCCGGGAGGTGGTAATGAGCAGTTCTTC. Looking up the rest from reference TRBV5-1 and TRBJ2-1 gives the full variable domain: KAGVTQTPRYLIKTRGQQVTLSCSPISGHRSVSWYQQTPGQGLQFLFEYFSETQRNKGNFPGRFSGRQFSNSRSEMNVSTLELGDSALYLCASSDPGGGNEQFFGPGTRLTVL.

This clonotype was found many times. The chain links TRBV24-1 to TRBJ1-2, with 9 bases fitting TRBD1. Germline loops: CDR1 KGHDR, CDR2 SFDVKD. V shed 3 bases, J shed 4 bases, and the junction held 2 bases outside the gene matches. The length of the CDR3 is 14 residues. The CDR3 reads CATSDRDRAYGYTF. The DNA of the CDR3 is TGTGCCACCAGTGATCGGGACAGGGCCTATGGCTACACCTTC.

The rearrangement links TRBV5-1 to TRBJ2-7, with D perhaps matching TRBD1 (6 bases). V was pared by 1 base and J by 5 bases, with 16 bases between. The CDR3 runs to 15 residues. In germline, CDR1 is SGHRS, CDR2 YFSETQ. The CDR3 DNA is TGCGCCAGCAGCTTGTTAAAACAGGGTTTCAACGAGCAGTACTTC. Its translation: CASSLLKQGFNEQYF.

This clonotype was found many times. This sequence joins TRBV7-2 and TRBJ2-3; TRBD1 matches at 11 bases. The CDR3 is 16 amino acids. CDR1 is SGHTA and CDR2 is FQGNSA in the germline V gene. The J segment lost 4 bases and the V segment lost 10 bases, leaving 13 bases of the junction unmatched. CDR3 nucleotides: TGTGCCACCCGCGCTGGACAGGGGGCCCCGTCAGATACGCAGTATTTT. This translates into CATRAGQGAPSDTQYF.

V is TRBV6-6 and J is TRBJ2-1; 7 nucleotides agree with TRBD2. CDR1 is MNHNY and CDR2 is SVGAGI in the germline V gene (reference sequence). The length of the CDR3 is 13 residues. V gave up 11 bases and J gave up 6 bases; unmatched junction bases: 10. DNA for the CDR3: TGTGCCTGCAACGGGGGGATGGCCAATGAGCAGTTCTTC. It specifies CACNGGMANEQFF.

This clonotype has more than one count but fewer than ten. This may stem from a read error, because a much larger clone lies one nucleotide away. V is TRBV14 and J is TRBJ2-7, with 8 positions matching TRBD2. Unmatched junction bases numbered 2, after V lost 4 bases and J lost 0 bases. Germline V gene data show CDR1 as SGHDN and CDR2 as FVKESK. This CDR3 is built from 14 residues. This CDR3 reads CASSPTSGSYEQYF. CDR3 bases: TGTGCCAGCAGCCCTACTAGCGGCTCCTACGAGCAGTACTTC.